What follows is one TCR beta chain and its context. This clone is described as large (0.1 to 1%). Its recognized antigen is unknown. No base quality information exists; no much larger clone differs at one position. From the germline V gene, CDR1 is MNHGY and CDR2 is SAAAGT. Inclusive of the bounding cysteine and phenylalanine, the CDR3 is 14 residues long. Only the CDR3 DNA stays, 42 bases, in frame from base 1. V is reduced by 6 bases and J by 0 bases, leaving a spacing of 12 bases between them. Uninvolved adjacent lung was obtained at least 2 cm from the tumor margin, and the absence of atypia was confirmed by two independent pathologists. At diagnosis, peripheral blood, uninvolved tumor-adjacent lung and tumor were collected and were preserved as a mix of fresh-frozen and FFPE material. The data are from a study of T cells in localized non-small cell lung cancer (dated by TCRdb to 2020 to 2021). At the level of the whole study: The study examined T cell repertoires in approximately 240 patients with early-stage NSCLC and compared tumors with uninvolved tumor-adjacent lungs. The cohort consisted of roughly 240 treatment-naive NSCLC patients whose localized lung tumors had been resected. The mean age of the NSCLC patients was about 70 years, with about 120 men and 85 to 110 women. What the research found in general, with its limitations: Because multi-region tumor sequencing was not done, intratumor heterogeneity could not be ruled out. Longer overall survival was associated with higher T cell density in blood, whereas shorter survival was associated with higher clonality in adjacent lung. The highest T cell clonality was observed in uninvolved tumor-adjacent lung, where clonality exceeded that of tumor, suggesting that antigenic responses were more focused in uninvolved tumor-adjacent lung. A median of 57 of the top 100 tumor clones turned up in the paired uninvolved adjacent lung, and roughly 28 of those clones also ranked among the top 100 of that same adjacent lung. Because the study design was exploratory, TCR variables were selected using unadjusted p-values without false-discovery rate correction.

TCR beta CDR3 regions were sequenced from DNA using the immunoSEQ Assay. For the original study's pipeline: To compute T cell density, TCR beta template counts were normalized to usable DNA, which was estimated by amplifying housekeeping genes. Using the preseqR package, richness was estimated by extrapolating to 120,000 templates for tissue samples and 400,000 templates for PBMC samples. Clonality was calculated as one minus Pielou's evenness. To identify tissue-enriched TCRs, differential abundance testing was run on productive amino-acid clonotypes with a minimum total count of 5 and an alpha of 0.1. The Jaccard Index and the Morisita Overlap Index were used to quantify repertoire overlap between compartments. GLIPH clustered TCR beta CDR3s with public tetramer-defined viral CDR3s; viral motifs required at least three viral sequences plus V-gene enrichment. The source is immuneACCESS, and TCRdb retained only in-frame sequences with V and J called. Part of the clones is not carried over; for the studies checked, unresolved V genes explain less than half of this, and the remainder is unexplained. That table is the source of V, J and clone size, and D and trimming were worked out from the DNA. The sample table contains roughly 700 clones; only one count was recorded for 20% to 30% of them. 15% of the sample is in the top ten clones.

The specimen comprised normal lung tissue next to the tumor, sampled before any cancer treatment. The V gene is TRBV6-8 and the J gene is TRBJ2-7, with the D gene not clear enough to name. The origin of this receptor is a woman aged 35-75 years with stage I squamous cell lung carcinoma. The bases are TGTGCCAGCAGCGAAACGTCCTACTCCTACGAGCAGTACTTC. Its coded protein is CASSETSYSYEQYF.